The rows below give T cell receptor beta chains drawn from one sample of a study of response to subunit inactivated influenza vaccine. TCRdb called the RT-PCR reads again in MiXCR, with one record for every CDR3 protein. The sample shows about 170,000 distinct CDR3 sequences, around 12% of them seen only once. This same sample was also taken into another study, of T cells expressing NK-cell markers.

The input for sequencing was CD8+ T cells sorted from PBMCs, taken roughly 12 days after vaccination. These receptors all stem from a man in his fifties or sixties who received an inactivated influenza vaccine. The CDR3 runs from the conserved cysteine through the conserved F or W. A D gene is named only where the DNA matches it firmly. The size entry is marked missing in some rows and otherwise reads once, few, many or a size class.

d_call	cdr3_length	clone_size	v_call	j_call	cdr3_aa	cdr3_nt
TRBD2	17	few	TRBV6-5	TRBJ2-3	CASSYSISGRSTDTQYF	TGTGCCAGCAGTTACTCGATTAGCGGGAGAAGCACAGATACGCAGTATTTT
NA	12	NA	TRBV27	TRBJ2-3	CASRDEPDTQYF	TGTGCCAGCCGGGATGAACCAGATACGCAGTATTTT
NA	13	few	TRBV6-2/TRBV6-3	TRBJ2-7	CASSYGTWGEQYF	TGTGCCAGCAGTTACGGGACCTGGGGCGAGCAGTACTTC
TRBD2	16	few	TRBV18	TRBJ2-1	CASSRTTSGLYNEQFF	TGTGCCAGCTCACGGACTACTAGCGGCCTCTACAATGAGCAGTTCTTC
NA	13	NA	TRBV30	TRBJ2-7	CAWSVRAVYEQYF	TGTGCCTGGAGTGTACGGGCGGTCTACGAGCAGTACTTC
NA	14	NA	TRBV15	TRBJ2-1	CATSRRIPYNEQFF	TGTGCCACCAGCAGGAGGATACCCTACAATGAGCAGTTCTTC
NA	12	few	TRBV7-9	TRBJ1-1	CASSARPAEAFF	TGTGCCAGCAGCGCCCGCCCCGCTGAAGCTTTCTTT
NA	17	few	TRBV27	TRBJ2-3	CASRPGVEQGDTDTQYF	TGTGCCAGCAGACCCGGGGTGGAGCAGGGAGACACAGATACGCAGTATTTT
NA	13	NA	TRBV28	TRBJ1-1	CASTRTVRTEAFF	TGTGCCAGCACCCGGACAGTACGCACTGAAGCTTTCTTT
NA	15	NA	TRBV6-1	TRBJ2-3	CASSETPARTDTQYF	TGTGCCAGCAGTGAAACGCCCGCCCGTACAGATACGCAGTATTTT